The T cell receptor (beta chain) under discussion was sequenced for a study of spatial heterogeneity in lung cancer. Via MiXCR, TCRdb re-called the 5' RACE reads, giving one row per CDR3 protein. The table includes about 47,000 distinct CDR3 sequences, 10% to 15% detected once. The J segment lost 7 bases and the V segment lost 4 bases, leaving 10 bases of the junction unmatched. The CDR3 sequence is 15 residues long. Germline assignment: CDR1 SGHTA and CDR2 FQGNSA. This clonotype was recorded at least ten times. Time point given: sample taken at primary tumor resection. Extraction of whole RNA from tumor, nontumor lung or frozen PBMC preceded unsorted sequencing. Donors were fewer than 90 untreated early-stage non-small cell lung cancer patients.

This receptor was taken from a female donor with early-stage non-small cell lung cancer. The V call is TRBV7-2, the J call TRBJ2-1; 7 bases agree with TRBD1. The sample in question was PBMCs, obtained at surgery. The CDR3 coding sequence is TGTGCCAGCAGCTCAGACAGGGAGAATGTTAATGAGCAGTTCTTC. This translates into CASSSDRENVNEQFF. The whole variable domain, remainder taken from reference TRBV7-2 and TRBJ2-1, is GAGVSQSPSNKVTEKGKDVELRCDPISGHTALYWYRQSLGQGLEFLIYFQGNSAPDKSGLPSDRFSAERTGGSVSTLTIQRTQQEDSAVYLCASSSDRENVNEQFFGPGTRLTVL.